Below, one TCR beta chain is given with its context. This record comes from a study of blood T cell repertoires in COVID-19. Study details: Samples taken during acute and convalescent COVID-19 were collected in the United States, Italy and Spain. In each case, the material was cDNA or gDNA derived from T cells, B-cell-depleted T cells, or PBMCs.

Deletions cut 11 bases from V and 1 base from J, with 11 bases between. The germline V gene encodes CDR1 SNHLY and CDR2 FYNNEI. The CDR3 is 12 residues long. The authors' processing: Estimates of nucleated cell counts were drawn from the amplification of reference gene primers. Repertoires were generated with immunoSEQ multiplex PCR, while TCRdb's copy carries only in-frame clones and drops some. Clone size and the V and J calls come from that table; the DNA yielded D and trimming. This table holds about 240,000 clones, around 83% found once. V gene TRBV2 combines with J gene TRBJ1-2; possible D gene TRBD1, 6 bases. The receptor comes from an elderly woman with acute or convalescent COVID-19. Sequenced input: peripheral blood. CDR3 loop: CAWGTLNYGYTF. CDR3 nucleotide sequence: TGTGCCTGGGGGACACTTAACTATGGCTACACCTTC.